The 30 T cell receptor beta chains listed next were all sequenced from one sample in a study of blood T cells in healthy people across ages. Sample-barcoded 5' priming and a J-beta primer mix drove a second PCR of roughly 6 to 12 cycles. TCRdb re-called the 5' RACE reads through MiXCR, storing one row per CDR3 protein. Of hundreds of thousands of distinct CDR3 sequences in the sample, about 52% are singletons; the top ten hold 25% to 35%. Material for sequencing was blood. These TCRs come from a woman in her sixties in good health.

The rearrangement links TRBV20-1 to TRBJ2-7; D is possibly TRBD2 (6 bases). The J call may be faulty, since TRBJ2-5 better matches the DNA end. The CDR3 length is 14 residues. Germline CDR1 reads DFQATT; CDR2 reads SNEGSKA (reference sequence). CDR3 coding DNA: TGCAGTGCTAGTGTGGCGGGAACGGTGAAGACCCAGTACTTC. It specifies CSASVAGTVKTQYF.

A few counts support this clonotype. The gene calls are TRBV15 and TRBJ2-1; unclear D gene. Germline loops: CDR1 LNHNV, CDR2 YYDKDF (reference sequence). Between the trimmed V and J ends, which lost 1 base and 8 bases, there was a span of 9 bases. The CDR3 covers 13 residues. For the CDR3, the DNA is TGTGCCACCAGCAGAGGCCGTTCGTATGAGCAGTTCTTC. Amino acid sequence: CATSRGRSYEQFF.

This chain connects TRBV4-2 to TRBJ2-1; 7 nucleotides agree with TRBD1. From germline, CDR1 is LGHNA and CDR2 YNFKEQ. After removal of 7 bases from V and 7 bases from J, the junction contained 10 bases not matched to a gene. The CDR3 loop spans 14 amino acids. The CDR3 DNA sequence: TGTGCCAGCAACGGCCAGGGACAGCAAAATGAGCAGTTCTTC. It is translated as CASNGQGQQNEQFF.

This clonotype was seen more than once but under ten times. The chain combines TRBV6-5 with TRBJ2-7; D may be TRBD1 (6 bases). Trimming removed 2 bases from V and 6 bases from J, with 11 bases in between. The CDR3 is 13 residues long. Per the germline V gene, CDR1 is MNHEY and CDR2 is SVGAGI. The DNA of the CDR3 is TGTGCCAGCAGTTACGACAGGTGGCGCGAGCAGTACTTC. Amino acid sequence: CASSYDRWREQYF.

The chain has TRBV6-2 or TRBV6-3 and TRBJ1-1; a weak D match, TRBD1 (5 bases). Germline loops: CDR1 MNHEY, CDR2 SVGEGT. The CDR3 covers 18 residues. Deletions cut 3 bases from V and 3 bases from J, with 23 bases between. The CDR3 spells CASSYLSRAGVVDTEAFF. In DNA, the CDR3 is TGTGCCAGCAGTTATCTCTCCAGGGCGGGAGTTGTGGACACTGAAGCTTTCTTT.

The chain has TRBV7-2 and TRBJ2-1; no reliable D call. The CDR3 sequence is 14 residues long. V was shortened by 1 base and J by 10 bases, with 14 bases between the two germline ends. CDR1 is SGHTA and CDR2 is FQGNSA in the germline V gene. DNA for the CDR3: TGTGCCAGCAGCTTAGTTTTAGGGTCAAGGGAGCAGTTCTTC. Translating gives CASSLVLGSREQFF.

The sample holds a few counts of this clonotype. The CDR3 bases are TGTGCCAGCAGCTTAACGGGGGAGCGGGAGGAACTGAATGAGCAGTACTTC. Protein product: CASSLTGEREELNEQYF. This chain uses TRBV7-3 with TRBJ2-5; 9 bases agree with TRBD2. The CDR3 is 17 amino acids. Germline V CDR1 and CDR2: SGHTA, FQGTGA. Trimming removed 0 bases from V and 11 bases from J; junction bases left unmatched: 16.

The CDR3 loop reads CASSQGPYALVRTGELFF. The CDR3 nucleotides read TGCGCCAGCAGCCAAGGACCTTACGCGTTGGTTCGCACCGGGGAGCTGTTTTTT. This rearrangement joins TRBV4-1 to TRBJ2-2, with D unclear. V dropped 1 base and J dropped 4 bases, with 19 bases sitting between them. Germline-derived CDR1 and CDR2 are MGHRA and YSYEKL. This CDR3 contains 18 residues.

This clonotype was counted a few times. The chain employs TRBV3-1 and TRBJ2-7; D uncertain. This CDR3 contains 14 residues. V shed 2 bases and J shed 3 bases, with 11 bases lying between them. Per the germline V gene, CDR1 is LGHDT and CDR2 is YNNKEL (reference sequence). CDR3: CASSQPGNHYEQYF. CDR3 in DNA: TGTGCCAGCAGCCAACCTGGTAATCACTACGAGCAGTACTTC.

This clonotype was seen a few times. The chain links TRBV30 to TRBJ1-2; 12 bases align to TRBD1. Per germline, CDR1 GTSNPN and CDR2 SVGIG (reference sequence). Trimming at V came to 1 base and at J to 8 bases, leaving 8 bases not matched to a gene. This CDR3 comprises 15 residues. This chain's CDR3 is CAWSGRGTGGSGYTF. The CDR3 coding sequence is TGTGCCTGGAGTGGGAGAGGGACAGGGGGCAGCGGCTACACCTTC.

The CDR3 is CASSQDRTGEPYGYTF. The CDR3 bases are TGTGCCAGCAGCCAAGATCGGACAGGGGAGCCCTATGGCTACACCTTC. V and J are TRBV4-2 and TRBJ1-2; TRBD1 matches at 9 bases. With V trimmed by 0 bases and J by 4 bases, 6 bases remained unmatched. The CDR3 spans 16 residues. Germline CDR1 reads LGHNA; CDR2 reads YNFKEQ.

The J gene is TRBJ2-7, the V gene TRBV3-1; TRBD2 matches at 8 bases. The trim removed 4 bases at V and 3 bases at J, leaving 8 bases unmatched. CDR1 LGHDT and CDR2 YNNKEL come from the germline V gene (reference sequence). This CDR3 has 15 amino acids. The CDR3 bases are TGTGCCAGCAGCCGTCTAGCGGGCAGCGGCTACGAGCAGTACTTC. Translation: CASSRLAGSGYEQYF.

The rearrangement joins TRBV20-1 to TRBJ2-5; D is perhaps TRBD1 or TRBD2 (6 bases each). The DNA end is more similar to TRBJ2-7, so the J call may be wrong. The CDR3 spans 14 residues. CDR1 and CDR2 from the germline V gene are DFQATT and SNEGSKA (reference sequence). CDR3 coding DNA: TGCAGTGCCCAAGTGGGGGCCAAAGCGGGCGAGCAGTACTTC. It encodes CSAQVGAKAGEQYF.

This clonotype has only a few counts. This chain links TRBV27 with TRBJ1-1, with D unclear. V lost 4 bases to trimming and J lost 0 bases, with 6 bases between them. The CDR3 contains 13 residues. The germline V gene encodes CDR1 MNHEY and CDR2 SMNVEV (reference sequence). CDR3 DNA sequence: TGTGCCAGCAGTTCTTTGATGAACACTGAAGCTTTCTTT. Translated, it gives CASSSLMNTEAFF.

Written as DNA, the CDR3 is TGCAGTGCTAGATCCCCCTCTGGCTCCTACGAGCAGTACTTC. Translating it yields CSARSPSGSYEQYF. The chain recombines TRBV20-1 with TRBJ2-7; D unclear. The CDR3 is 14 amino acids. Trimming removed 2 bases at V and 0 bases at J, with 11 bases between. CDR1 DFQATT and CDR2 SNEGSKA come from the germline V gene (reference sequence).

The gene calls are TRBV28 and TRBJ2-1; D call uncertain. Germline CDR1 MDHEN, CDR2 SYDVKM. CDR3 length equals 16 residues. Trimming removed 8 bases from V and 0 bases from J, with 17 bases in between. The CDR3 bases are TGTGCCAGCTATGAAAGGAGTAGCAGCTCCTACAATGAGCAGTTCTTC. Its protein is CASYERSSSSYNEQFF.

This clonotype was seen only once. The chain couples TRBV24-1 to TRBJ1-1; TRBD1 might be the D (6 bases). Germline V CDR1 and CDR2: KGHDR, SFDVKD. The ends were cut back, 7 bases at V and 3 bases at J, with 8 bases in the middle. CDR3 length: 12 residues. CDR3 loop: CATREGDTEAFF. The CDR3 DNA sequence: TGTGCCACCAGGGAGGGGGACACTGAAGCTTTCTTT.

The rearrangement links TRBV29-1 to TRBJ1-1; D unclear. The V gene's germline CDR1 is SQVTM and CDR2 ANQGSEA. V was shortened by 8 bases and J by 1 base, with 11 bases between the two germline ends. The CDR3 runs to 12 residues. CDR3: CSLLLENTEAFF. The CDR3 DNA is TGCAGCCTCTTACTCGAGAACACTGAAGCTTTCTTT.

Of note for this clonotype: Possible read error: a much larger clone is one base away. This rearrangement joins TRBV14 to TRBJ2-1, with D perhaps TRBD2 (5 bases). Germline values: CDR1 SGHDN, CDR2 FVKESK. CDR3 size: 16 residues. This chain's CDR3 is CAGSQEVGKGFNEQFF. CDR3 DNA sequence: TGTGCCGGCAGCCAAGAGGTCGGGAAAGGGTTCAATGAGCAGTTCTTC.

The chain is built from TRBV4-2 and TRBJ2-5; D is unresolved. Trimming took off 1 base at V and 3 bases at J, with 12 bases between the two ends. This CDR3 spans 15 amino acids. The germline V gene has CDR1 LGHNA and CDR2 YNFKEQ. The CDR3 sequence is CASSQGLGPEETQYF. The CDR3 nucleotides read TGTGCCAGCAGCCAAGGCTTGGGTCCGGAAGAGACCCAGTACTTC.

This clonotype was seen only a few times. The chain recombines TRBV7-2 with TRBJ2-6; 14 nucleotides line up with TRBD2. Germline assignment: CDR1 SGHTA and CDR2 FQGNSA. With 3 bases clipped from V and 3 bases from J, the junction kept 4 bases outside the gene matches. The CDR3 has 18 residues. CDR3 region: CASSFGLAGGGGANVLTF. CDR3 in DNA: TGTGCCAGCAGCTTCGGACTAGCGGGAGGAGGTGGGGCCAACGTCCTGACTTTC.

The rearrangement links TRBV28 to TRBJ2-5, with TRBD1 matching 10 bases. CDR1 is MDHEN, CDR2 SYDVKM, per germline. The junction had 6 bases not matched to a gene; V was cut back by 5 bases and J by 3 bases. The CDR3 loop spans 15 amino acids. The CDR3 here is CASSKTTGGEETQYF. In DNA form, the CDR3 reads TGTGCCAGCAGTAAGACGACAGGGGGCGAAGAGACCCAGTACTTC. Complete variable domain (other parts from reference TRBV28 and TRBJ2-5): DVKVTQSSRYLVKRTGEKVFLECVQDMDHENMFWYRQDPGLGLRLIYFSYDVKMKEKGDIPEGYSVSREKKERFSLILESASTNQTSMYLCASSKTTGGEETQYFGPGTRLLVL.

V and J are TRBV29-1 and TRBJ2-1, with 11 bases that match TRBD2. With the DNA end fitting TRBJ2-7 better, the J assignment may be wrong. The germline V gene encodes CDR1 SQVTM and CDR2 ANQGSEA. The CDR3 is 16 residues long. The CDR3: CSSRLAGLSSYNEQYF. Written as DNA, the CDR3 is TGCAGCTCAAGACTAGCGGGATTAAGCTCCTACAATGAGCAGTACTTC.

This clonotype was observed a few times. This chain joins TRBV6-5 and TRBJ2-3; no reliable D call. CDR1 is MNHEY, CDR2 SVGAGI, per germline. V gave up 2 bases and J gave up 3 bases, with 12 bases separating them. This CDR3 has 15 residues. CDR3 sequence: CASSYDGGLTDTQYF. Written as DNA, the CDR3 is TGTGCCAGCAGTTACGATGGCGGTTTGACAGATACGCAGTATTTT.

The table lists this clonotype with a few counts. The rearrangement links TRBV18 to TRBJ1-5; no definite D call. The V and J ends lost 0 bases and 7 bases respectively, with 7 bases between them. Germline values: CDR1 KGHSH, CDR2 LQKENI. There are 13 residues in the CDR3. CDR3 amino acids: CASSPPGLQPQHF. CDR3 bases: TGTGCCAGCTCACCACCGGGGTTACAGCCCCAGCATTTT. Full variable domain (missing parts from reference TRBV18 and TRBJ1-5): NAGVMQNPRHLVRRRGQEARLRCSPMKGHSHVYWYRQLPEEGLKFMVYLQKENIIDESGMPKERFSAEFPKEGPSILRIQQVVRGDSAAYFCASSPPGLQPQHFGDGTRLSIL.

The sample holds one count of this clonotype. V usage is TRBV7-6 and J usage is TRBJ2-7; 10 positions agree with TRBD2. Trimming took 6 bases from V and 3 from J; bases not matched to a gene: 8. The CDR3 consists of 15 residues. The germline V gene has CDR1 SGHVS and CDR2 FNYEAQ. DNA of the CDR3: TGTGCCAGCAGGCGGCTAGCGGGAGTTGGCTACGAGCAGTACTTC. Its protein is CASRRLAGVGYEQYF.

The V gene is TRBV5-1, the J gene TRBJ2-7, with a weak D call TRBD1 (5 bases). The last part of the DNA fits TRBJ2-5 better; the J call may be wrong. The CDR3 spans 14 residues. Germline lookup yields CDR1 SGHRS and CDR2 YFSETQ. The CDR3 reads CASTTVGVGETQYF. In DNA form, the CDR3 reads TGCGCCAGCACCACGGTAGGGGTTGGGGAGACCCAGTACTTC.

This chain joins TRBV12-3 or TRBV12-4 and TRBJ2-7; possibly TRBD2 for D (5 bases). The J call may be mistaken, given a closer DNA end match to TRBJ2-5. This CDR3 contains 13 residues. CDR3 loop: CASSVLGVETQYF. The CDR3 nucleotides are TGTGCCAGCAGTGTATTGGGAGTTGAGACCCAGTACTTC.

This clonotype appeared a few times. The genes are TRBV7-2 and TRBJ1-1; D not resolved. The CDR3 contains 14 residues. Germline CDR1 reads SGHTA; CDR2 reads FQGNSA. The V gene lost 1 base and the J gene lost 8 bases, with 14 bases spanning the gap. CDR3 sequence: CASSLVPGPLEAFF. CDR3 coding DNA: TGTGCCAGCAGCTTAGTTCCAGGCCCCTTGGAAGCTTTCTTT. The full variable domain, rest sourced from reference TRBV7-2 and TRBJ1-1, is GAGVSQSPSNKVTEKGKDVELRCDPISGHTALYWYRQSLGQGLEFLIYFQGNSAPDKSGLPSDRFSAERTGGSVSTLTIQRTQQEDSAVYLCASSLVPGPLEAFFGQGTRLTVV.

V is TRBV6-5 and J is TRBJ1-6; TRBD1 aligns across 7 bases. V dropped 4 bases and J dropped 7; count of bases not matched to a gene: 4. The CDR3 runs to 14 residues. Germline V lookup: CDR1 MNHEY, CDR2 SVGAGI. The CDR3 DNA reads TGTGCCAGCAGTTCCGGGACAGCAAATTCACCCCTCCACTTT. Translated: CASSSGTANSPLHF.